This T cell receptor (beta chain) stems from a study of T cells in Graves' hyperthyroidism and ophthalmopathy. Study context: Blood was drawn when the patient was first diagnosed and still untreated.

This clonotype was seen ten or more times. Orbital computed tomography, thyroid ultrasound, serum thyroxine and TRAb, and clinical symptoms together informed the diagnoses. Amplification yielded TCR beta CDR3 regions, with RNA transcripts as the source. Using the HTBI primer set, a first-round RT-PCR was run on the TCR CDR3. TCRdb redid the calling of the multiplex PCR reads with MiXCR, one entry per CDR3 protein. This sample has hundreds of thousands of distinct CDR3 sequences, with 38% found just once. The specimen was blood. The sequence was collected from a man between 18 and 35 years old with Graves' hyperthyroidism.

CDR3 coding DNA: TGTGCCAGCAGCTTACGTGGCAGGGAGAGGCACGAGCAGTACTTC. This sequence encodes CASSLRGRERHEQYF. The chain couples TRBV7-8 to TRBJ2-7; D could derive from TRBD1 or TRBD2 (5 bases each). From germline, CDR1 is SGHVS and CDR2 FQNEAQ. The CDR3 consists of 15 residues. Trimming removed 2 bases at V and 5 bases at J, with 16 bases between.